These 11 T cell receptor beta chains came from one sample sequenced in a study of blood T cell repertoires in COVID-19. Produced via immunoSEQ multiplex PCR; TCRdb's table is partial and in-frame only. The table lists some 300,000 clones, around 89% of them singletons, with 9.5% in the top ten. The sequenced material came from PBMCs or T cells enriched from blood (not recorded which). These receptors were collected from a woman in her thirties or forties who had recovered from COVID-19.

A few counts support this clone. V usage is TRBV5-5 and J usage is TRBJ1-1; no firm D call. V was pared by 1 base and J by 1 base, with 14 bases between. The CDR3 length is 16 residues. Germline V CDR1 and CDR2: SGHKS, YYEKEE (reference sequence). In DNA, the CDR3 is TGTGCCAGCAGCTTGATTAGTCCAGGCCCGAACACTGAAGCTTTCTTT. Protein: CASSLISPGPNTEAFF.

The chain combines TRBV7-2 with TRBJ1-2; the match to TRBD1 covers 8 bases. The germline gives CDR1 SGHTA, CDR2 FQGNSA. The CDR3 covers 17 residues. V dropped 6 bases and J dropped 5; count of bases not matched to a gene: 17. The CDR3 loop reads CASSPTRAGGLVYGYTF. The CDR3 nucleotides are TGTGCCAGCAGTCCAACCAGGGCAGGGGGCTTAGTATATGGCTACACCTTC.

The chain's CDR3 is CASSQGQAANYGYTF. The CDR3 DNA reads as TGTGCCAGCAGCCAAGGTCAGGCAGCTAACTATGGCTACACCTTC. V usage is TRBV3-1 (or the pseudogene TRBV3-2) and J usage is TRBJ1-2; unclear D gene. Trimming removed 1 base from V and 0 bases from J, with 9 bases in between. Germline V gene sequence: CDR1 LGHDT, CDR2 YNNKEL (reference sequence). This CDR3 contains 15 residues.

This clone was counted only a few times. The rearrangement uses TRBV4-1 and TRBJ2-3; 8 positions agree with TRBD1. The germline gives CDR1 MGHRA, CDR2 YSYEKL. V shed 6 bases and J 6 bases; nucleotides not matched to a gene: 11. This CDR3 has 15 residues. For the CDR3, the DNA is TGCGCCAGCAGAGCGCTCCAGGGGGCCTGGGATACGCAGTATTTT. It is translated as CASRALQGAWDTQYF.

The chain employs TRBV12-2 and TRBJ2-3; TRBD1, the D gene given by the table, was not confirmed from the DNA. TRBV12-2 is listed as a pseudogene. This CDR3 spans 20 amino acids. This chain's CDR3 is CASRLAHDSENHLSTDTQYF. The DNA for the CDR3 is TGTGCAAGTCGCTTAGCGCATGACAGCGAAAATCATCTTAGCACAGATACGCAGTATTTT.

V gene TRBV7-6 combines with J gene TRBJ2-7; TRBD1 agrees at 9 bases. Unmatched junction bases numbered 13, after V lost 5 bases and J lost 5 bases. The CDR3 runs to 16 residues. Germline V gives CDR1 SGHVS, CDR2 FNYEAQ. CDR3 residues: CASSTQLTGGWNEQYF. The CDR3 nucleotides read TGTGCCAGCAGCACCCAATTGACAGGGGGTTGGAACGAGCAGTACTTC.

The rearrangement joins TRBV9 to TRBJ2-5; D call uncertain. CDR3 size: 12 residues. Germline V gene data show CDR1 as SGDLS and CDR2 as YYNGEE. Trimming stripped 7 bases from V and 1 base from J, with 8 bases between. The DNA of the CDR3 is TGTGCCAGCTCCCGGAGCCAAGAGACCCAGTACTTC. Its protein product is CASSRSQETQYF. Full variable domain (remainder filled in from reference TRBV9 and TRBJ2-5): DSGVTQTPKHLITATGQRVTLRCSPRSGDLSVYWYQQSLDQGLQFLIQYYNGEERAKGNILERFSAQQFPDLHSELNLSSLELGDSALYFCASSRSQETQYFGPGTRLLVL.

The chain is built from TRBV7-3 and TRBJ2-5, with 7 bases matching TRBD2. In germline, CDR1 is SGHTA, CDR2 FQGTGA. Trimming took 2 bases from V and 1 from J; bases not matched to a gene: 4. The CDR3 is 15 residues long. CDR3 nucleotide sequence: TGTGCCAGCAGCTTAGGGGCGGGAGTCCAAGAGACCCAGTACTTC. Amino acid sequence: CASSLGAGVQETQYF.

This rearrangement joins TRBV11-2 to TRBJ2-2, with D possibly matching TRBD2 (6 bases). The CDR3 spans 15 residues. The V gene's germline CDR1 is SGHAT and CDR2 FQNNGV. V lost 5 bases and J 2 bases, leaving 12 bases between the germline ends. In DNA form, the CDR3 reads TGTGCCAGCAGCCCAAGACTAGAAAACACCGGGGAGCTGTTTTTT. It specifies CASSPRLENTGELFF. Complete variable domain (other parts from reference TRBV11-2 and TRBJ2-2): EAGVAQSPRYKIIEKRQSVAFWCNPISGHATLYWYQQILGQGPKLLIQFQNNGVVDDSQLPKDRFSAERLKGVDSTLKIQPAKLEDSAVYLCASSPRLENTGELFFGEGSRLTVL.

This clone was counted a single time. This chain uses TRBV6-5 with TRBJ2-7; D might be TRBD1 (5 bases). Germline assignment: CDR1 MNHEY and CDR2 SVGAGI. With 4 bases removed from V and 1 base from J, the gap between germline ends came to 17 bases. The CDR3 runs to 16 residues. The CDR3 spells CASSSRGSISSYEQYF. In nucleotides, the CDR3 is TGTGCCAGCAGTTCTAGGGGCTCAATCTCTTCCTACGAGCAGTACTTC.

V is TRBV25-1 and J is TRBJ1-1; 7 bases agree with TRBD1. Germline V gene lookup returns CDR1 MGHDK and CDR2 SYGVNS. The V segment lost 2 bases and the J segment 4 bases; nucleotides outside the gene matches: 10. The CDR3 is 16 amino acids. CDR3 in DNA: TGTGCCAGCAGTGAACGAAAAAAGGGGGCACTCACTGAAGCTTTCTTT. It translates to CASSERKKGALTEAFF.